The 28 T cell receptor beta chains reported below all come from one sample, sequenced in a study of T cells in Graves' hyperthyroidism and ophthalmopathy. Researchers amplified the TCR beta CDR3 regions from RNA transcripts. Initially, a first-round RT-PCR of the TCR CDR3 employed the HTBI primer set. TCRdb itself ran the multiplex PCR reads through MiXCR, one entry per CDR3 protein. Here the sample spans around 620,000 distinct CDR3 sequences, 12% to 15% being singletons. Input material: blood. Receptors originate from a woman under 30 with Graves' ophthalmopathy.

This clonotype was seen at least ten times. The rearrangement links TRBV6-6 to TRBJ2-7; D gene ambiguous. CDR3 length: 14 amino acids. Trimming took off 0 bases at V and 0 bases at J, with 6 bases between the two ends. Germline CDR1 is MNHNY and CDR2 is SVGAGI (reference sequence). The chain's CDR3 is CASSYSLSSYEQYF. The CDR3 nucleotides are TGTGCCAGCAGTTACTCGCTCAGCTCCTACGAGCAGTACTTC.

The table lists this clonotype with many counts. The chain employs TRBV6-1 and TRBJ2-1; TRBD2 is a possible D gene (5 bases). Trimming took off 6 bases at V and 1 base at J, with 10 bases between the two ends. This CDR3 region has 14 residues. From germline, CDR1 is MNHNS and CDR2 SASEGT. In DNA form, the CDR3 reads TGTGCCAGCAGCCGAAGCGGTTCCTACAATGAGCAGTTCTTC. Translation: CASSRSGSYNEQFF.

This clonotype showed up many times. J is TRBJ2-3 and V is TRBV10-3; 10 bases are shared with TRBD1. Trimming cost V 2 bases and J 7 bases; bases outside gene matches: 6. Germline V gene lookup returns CDR1 ENHRY and CDR2 SYGVKD. This CDR3 region has 15 residues. This CDR3 reads CAISETGTGEHTQYF. The CDR3 DNA is TGTGCCATCAGTGAGACCGGGACAGGGGAACATACGCAGTATTTT.

The CDR3 here is CASSQKAGGGYEQYF. The DNA of the CDR3 is TGTGCCAGCAGCCAAAAAGCGGGAGGGGGCTACGAGCAGTACTTC. V usage is TRBV3-1 and J usage is TRBJ2-7; 10 nucleotides agree with TRBD2. Per germline, CDR1 LGHDT and CDR2 YNNKEL (reference sequence). J gave up 3 bases and V 2 bases, and 4 bases lay outside the gene matches. The CDR3 runs 15 residues.

This clonotype was seen more than once but under ten times. The J gene is TRBJ2-1, the V gene TRBV27; 7 nucleotides agree with TRBD1. J lost 1 base, V lost 7 bases, and 10 bases had no gene match. Germline V CDR1 and CDR2: MNHEY, SMNVEV (reference sequence). The CDR3 runs to 16 residues. CDR3 nucleotide sequence: TGTGCCAGCAACACTCTGACAGGGTCTTCCTACAATGAGCAGTTCTTC. Translating it yields CASNTLTGSSYNEQFF.

This clonotype was recorded at least ten times. The chain is built from TRBV28 and TRBJ2-1; 10 bases fit TRBD2. CDR1 and CDR2 (germline): MDHEN, SYDVKM. The junction had 18 bases not matched to a gene; V was cut back by 7 bases and J by 6 bases. This CDR3 is 18 amino acids long. The chain's CDR3 is CASTSRQSPGLASNEQFF. The CDR3 DNA sequence: TGTGCCAGCACCTCACGGCAGTCACCGGGACTAGCGTCCAATGAGCAGTTCTTC.

V and J are TRBV7-2 and TRBJ2-2, with TRBD2 identical over 11 bases. CDR3 length equals 19 residues. CDR1 and CDR2 from the germline V gene are SGHTA and FQGNSA. Trimming cost V 2 bases and J 5 bases; bases outside gene matches: 13. In DNA, the CDR3 is TGTGCCAGCAGCTTACGAGGGGTAGCGGGAGGGTGGGGGACCGGGGAGCTGTTTTTT. Its translation is CASSLRGVAGGWGTGELFF. The variable domain in full, with the rest retrieved from reference TRBV7-2 and TRBJ2-2, is GAGVSQSPSNKVTEKGKDVELRCDPISGHTALYWYRQSLGQGLEFLIYFQGNSAPDKSGLPSDRFSAERTGGSVSTLTIQRTQQEDSAVYLCASSLRGVAGGWGTGELFFGEGSRLTVL.

This clonotype was seen a few times. This chain uses TRBV29-1 with TRBJ1-4, with D possibly TRBD1 on 6 matching bases. The CDR3 has 13 amino acids. Germline loops: CDR1 SQVTM, CDR2 ANQGSEA. V was trimmed by 5 bases and J by 5 bases, leaving 12 bases between them. This CDR3 reads CSVTSGENEKLFF. The DNA of the CDR3 is TGCAGCGTTACCTCAGGGGAAAATGAAAAACTGTTTTTT.

This clonotype has ten or more counts. The DNA of the CDR3 is TGTGCCAGCAGTTTGGACATTGCGGGAAACACCATATATTTT. This sequence encodes CASSLDIAGNTIYF. The chain joins TRBV28 to TRBJ1-3; weak D call: TRBD1 (5 bases). The length of the CDR3 is 14 residues. V lost 3 bases and J 4 bases, leaving 10 bases between the germline ends. Germline CDR1 reads MDHEN; CDR2 reads SYDVKM.

Many counts were recorded for this clonotype. The chain employs TRBV28 and TRBJ1-2, with D perhaps matching TRBD1 (6 bases). This CDR3 has 17 residues. V was clipped by 3 bases and J by 5 bases, with 22 bases between them. CDR1 is MDHEN and CDR2 is SYDVKM in the germline V gene. Here the CDR3 reads CASSFTHNVPQGYGYTF. CDR3 nucleotide sequence: TGTGCCAGCAGTTTTACCCACAACGTACCCCAGGGGTATGGCTACACCTTC.

The chain employs TRBV7-6 and TRBJ2-5; 9 bases map to TRBD2. Germline V gene sequence: CDR1 SGHVS, CDR2 FNYEAQ. With V trimmed by 5 bases and J by 5 bases, 15 bases remained unmatched. The CDR3 extends over 17 amino acids. The CDR3 loop is CASSLGSGLAVGETQYF. In DNA, the CDR3 is TGTGCCAGCAGCCTCGGATCGGGACTAGCCGTAGGGGAGACCCAGTACTTC.

This clonotype was recorded at least ten times. This rearrangement joins TRBV5-1 to TRBJ2-7; 10 bases are shared with TRBD1. The germline gives CDR1 SGHRS, CDR2 YFSETQ. The V segment lost 6 bases and the J segment 0 bases; nucleotides outside the gene matches: 9. This CDR3 region has 16 residues. The CDR3 nucleotides are TGCGCCAGCACAACTCTCGGGACAGGGGTCTCCTACGAGCAGTACTTC. Protein product: CASTTLGTGVSYEQYF. Using reference TRBV5-1 and TRBJ2-7 for the parts outside the CDR3, the full variable domain is KAGVTQTPRYLIKTRGQQVTLSCSPISGHRSVSWYQQTPGQGLQFLFEYFSETQRNKGNFPGRFSGRQFSNSRSEMNVSTLELGDSALYLCASTTLGTGVSYEQYFGPGTRLTVT.

In the case of this clonotype: Being one base from a much bigger clone, this may be a read error. The chain has TRBV20-1 and TRBJ2-7; D possibly corresponds to TRBD1 (5 bases). The CDR3 has 13 amino acids. Germline assignment: CDR1 DFQATT and CDR2 SNEGSKA (reference sequence). V dropped 4 bases and J dropped 6 bases, with 16 bases sitting between them. As DNA, the CDR3 is TGCAGTGCTACCCAGGGATCTCCCTGCGAGCAGTACTTC. It yields the protein CSATQGSPCEQYF.

The sample holds many counts of this clonotype. In DNA, the CDR3 is TGTGCCAGCAGACCACCAAACACCCGGGGGGAGACCCAGTACTTC. It yields the protein CASRPPNTRGETQYF. The rearrangement links TRBV6-1 to TRBJ2-5; possible D gene TRBD2, 6 bases. Germline V gene lookup returns CDR1 MNHNS and CDR2 SASEGT. Trimming left V 6 bases short and J 5 bases short, with 19 bases between. The CDR3 has 15 amino acids.

The chain has TRBV4-1 and TRBJ1-2, with D possibly being TRBD1 (5 bases). The V gene lost 0 bases and the J gene lost 8 bases, with 13 bases spanning the gap. This CDR3 is built from 14 residues. Germline lookup yields CDR1 MGHRA and CDR2 YSYEKL. The CDR3 loop is CASSQDFGDGGYTF. The CDR3 nucleotides read TGCGCCAGCAGCCAAGATTTTGGGGACGGCGGCTACACCTTC.

This chain uses TRBV2 with TRBJ1-4, with D perhaps TRBD1 (5 bases). Trimming cost V 7 bases and J 3 bases, with 12 bases left between them. Germline V gene sequence: CDR1 SNHLY, CDR2 FYNNEI. There are 14 residues in the CDR3. The chain's CDR3 is CASMPRVSNEKLFF. The CDR3 region has the DNA TGTGCCAGCATGCCCAGGGTATCTAATGAAAAACTGTTTTTT.

The chain recombines TRBV11-1 with TRBJ2-7; tentative D call: TRBD1 (6 bases). The better agreement between TRBJ2-1 and the DNA end casts doubt on the J call. The V gene's germline CDR1 is SGHAT and CDR2 FQDESV (reference sequence). CDR3 length equals 14 residues. The CDR3 reads CASSLRDTNYEQFF. In nucleotides, the CDR3 is TGTGCCAGCAGCTTACGGGACACCAACTACGAGCAGTTCTTC.

With respect to this clonotype: Because the CDR3's place on the DNA is in doubt, the DNA is left out and the CDR3 is given as listed by TCRdb. The chain carries TRBV6-1 and TRBJ1-4. The germline V gene encodes CDR1 MNHNS and CDR2 SASEGT. Termini included, the CDR3 measures 13 amino acids. The CDR3 sequence: CASSSSSNEKLFF.

This clonotype was found a few times. CDR3 protein: CASSSTVGRGRGLTEAFF. The CDR3 DNA sequence: TGTGCCAGCAGCTCTACAGTCGGTCGAGGCAGGGGACTCACTGAAGCTTTCTTT. The chain links TRBV5-5 to TRBJ1-1; perhaps TRBD1 as D (6 bases). Germline assignment: CDR1 SGHKS and CDR2 YYEKEE (reference sequence). V lost 3 bases and J 4 bases, leaving 25 bases between the germline ends. The CDR3 consists of 18 residues.

Details on this clonotype: A much larger clone differs from this one at a single base, so this may be a read error. This sequence joins TRBV12-3 or TRBV12-4 and TRBJ2-7, with D possibly matching TRBD1 (5 bases). The assigned J gene may be wrong: the sequence end matches TRBJ2-1 better. The CDR3 totals 13 residues. The CDR3 protein is CASSYRNSYEQFF. Here the CDR3 DNA reads TGTGCCAGCAGTTACAGGAACTCCTACGAGCAGTTCTTC.

This chain links TRBV7-8 with TRBJ2-2; 7 bases agree with TRBD2. The CDR3 loop spans 14 amino acids. The V gene end was trimmed by 8 bases and the J gene end by 3 bases; junction bases not matched to a gene: 6. Per the germline V gene, CDR1 is SGHVS and CDR2 is FQNEAQ. CDR3 loop: CASWGGRDTGELFF. The CDR3 bases are TGTGCCAGCTGGGGGGGGAGGGACACCGGGGAGCTGTTTTTT.

This clonotype appeared many times. The rearrangement joins TRBV5-1 to TRBJ1-2, with 9 bases aligning to TRBD1. The CDR3 is 14 amino acids. The germline V gene encodes CDR1 SGHRS and CDR2 YFSETQ. The V segment lost 4 bases and the J segment 8 bases; nucleotides outside the gene matches: 9. Here the CDR3 reads CASSNRDRVGGYTF. The CDR3 region has the DNA TGCGCCAGCAGCAACCGGGACAGGGTGGGCGGCTACACCTTC.

V and J are TRBV13 and TRBJ2-7, with 12 positions matching TRBD1. The germline V gene encodes CDR1 PRHDT and CDR2 FYEKMQ (reference sequence). This CDR3 has 15 amino acids. The ends lost 5 bases at V and 6 bases at J; junction bases unmatched: 8. For the CDR3, the DNA is TGTGCCAGCAGCCCGGAGGGGGACAGGGGGCGCGAGCAGTACTTC. This translates into CASSPEGDRGREQYF.

In this sample, this clonotype turned up many times. The V gene is TRBV24-1, the J gene TRBJ2-2; TRBD2 matches 12 bases. V dropped 4 bases and J dropped 3; count of bases not matched to a gene: 5. This CDR3 spans 17 amino acids. CDR1 is KGHDR, CDR2 SFDVKD, per germline. CDR3 loop: CATSESSGRADTGELFF. CDR3 nucleotides: TGTGCCACCAGTGAATCTAGCGGGAGGGCCGACACCGGGGAGCTGTTTTTT.

This clonotype has a count of ten or more. J is TRBJ2-2 and V is TRBV3-1; 8 bases match TRBD2. The J segment lost 3 bases and the V segment lost 1 base, leaving 7 bases of the junction unmatched. The CDR3 totals 17 residues. Germline assignment: CDR1 LGHDT and CDR2 YNNKEL (reference sequence). CDR3 sequence reads: CASSQGPGLGYTGELFF. In DNA, the CDR3 is TGTGCCAGCAGCCAAGGGCCGGGACTAGGTTACACCGGGGAGCTGTTTTTT.

V gene TRBV5-4 combines with J gene TRBJ1-3, with 7 bases matching TRBD1. The junction had 7 bases not matched to a gene; V was cut back by 4 bases and J by 0 bases. This CDR3 region has 16 residues. The germline V gene encodes CDR1 SGHNT and CDR2 YYREEE (reference sequence). The CDR3 sequence is CASSIGTVHSGNTIYF. CDR3 DNA: TGTGCCAGCAGCATCGGGACAGTTCACTCTGGAAACACCATATATTTT. Drawing the rest from reference TRBV5-4 and TRBJ1-3, the complete variable domain is ETGVTQSPTHLIKTRGQQVTLRCSSQSGHNTVSWYQQALGQGPQFIFQYYREEENGRGNFPPRFSGLQFPNYSSELNVNALELDDSALYLCASSIGTVHSGNTIYFGEGSWLTVV.

The gene calls are TRBV5-6 and TRBJ2-2; D not resolved. The CDR3 is made up of 15 amino acids. Germline CDR1 and CDR2: SGHDT and YYEEEE. V dropped 0 bases and J dropped 2 bases, with 8 bases sitting between them. The CDR3, as DNA: TGTGCCAGCAGCTTGGTCTCCGGAAACACCGGGGAGCTGTTTTTT. It codes for CASSLVSGNTGELFF.

This clonotype was recorded a few times. This chain uses TRBV9 with TRBJ1-2; TRBD1 might be the D (6 bases). The CDR3 totals 15 residues. V dropped 4 bases and J dropped 2 bases, with 15 bases sitting between them. Germline V CDR1 and CDR2: SGDLS, YYNGEE. The CDR3 DNA sequence: TGTGCCAGCAGCTCCCGACAGGACGGAAACTATGGCTACACCTTC. Protein product: CASSSRQDGNYGYTF.